Listed below are T cell receptor beta chains from one sample, sequenced in a study of preoperative IRX-2 immunotherapy in early breast cancer. Clones were read by immunoSEQ multiplex PCR, and TCRdb kept only the in-frame ones, dropping some. The table records around 25,000 clones, 90% to 95% of them present only once. Sequences were derived from tumor tissue, sampled after IRX-2 immunotherapy. Source of these receptors: a human donor with breast cancer. Both conserved end residues are part of each CDR3. A D gene is named only where the DNA matches it firmly. A row's size may be missing; if present it is once, few, many or a size class.

TRBJ1-3 | . | . | TRBV29-1 | TGCAGCGCCGAGGTCGGGGGATCGAGAAACACCATATATTTT | CSAEVGGSRNTIYF
TRBJ2-5 | . | . | TRBV7-9 | TGTGCCAGCAGCTTAGGTAGGGGATTTAACAGTCTTTCTCAAGAGACCCAGTACTTC | CASSLGRGFNSLSQETQYF
TRBJ2-2 | . | . | TRBV21-1 | TGTGCCAGCAGCAAGCTTCCGGGACAGAGGTTCCTTACCTGGACTAACACCGGGGAGCTGTTTTTT | CASSKLPGQRFLTWTNTGELFF
TRBJ1-4 | . | once | TRBV5-1 | TGCGCCAGCAGCCCCCAGGGGATCGGTGAAAAACTGTTTTTT | CASSPQGIGEKLFF
TRBJ2-7 | . | . | TRBV11-2 | TGTGCCAGCAGCACTCGACCCAACGGGTTCTACGAGCAGTACTTC | CASSTRPNGFYEQYF
TRBJ2-3 | . | . | TRBV19 | TGTGCCAGTGGGCCGGGCGCCCCAGATACGCAGTATTTT | CASGPGAPDTQYF
TRBJ2-7 | . | once | TRBV7-9 | TGTGCCAGCAGCCGCAGAGGGGGGCTGACGAGCTCCTACGAGCAGTACTTC | CASSRRGGLTSSYEQYF
TRBJ1-2 | TRBD1 | . | TRBV6-1 | TGTGCCAGCAAGGGACAGGGGGTCAATGGCTACACCTTC | CASKGQGVNGYTF
TRBJ1-1 | . | . | TRBV6-5 | TGTGCCAGCAGACCCCGGGGCCGCAGTTTGACTGAAGCTTTCTTT | CASRPRGRSLTEAFF
TRBJ1-1 | . | . | TRBV19 | TGTGCCAGTAGTCCCGACAGTACCTTGGACACTGAAGCTTTCTTT | CASSPDSTLDTEAFF
TRBJ1-2 | . | . | TRBV5-1 | TGCGCCAGCAGCCCGTCGGAAATCTATGGCTACACCTTC | CASSPSEIYGYTF
TRBJ2-1 | . | . | TRBV6-9 | TGTGCCACGCAACCCTCCTCGCCTTACAATGAGCAGTTCTTC | CATQPSSPYNEQFF
TRBJ2-7 | TRBD2 | . | TRBV7-9 | TGTGCCAGCAGCTTAAGGGGCGGGGGCTACGAGCAGTACTTC | CASSLRGGGYEQYF
TRBJ2-2 | TRBD2 | . | TRBV19 | TGTGCCACTACGCTCTCGGGACTAGCGGGAGAGTCGACCGGGGAGCTGTTTTTT | CATTLSGLAGESTGELFF
TRBJ1-2 | . | . | TRBV10-1 | TGCGCCAGCAGTCCGGGACGGACCCGCTATGGCTACACCTTC | CASSPGRTRYGYTF
TRBJ1-1 | . | . | TRBV11-1 | TGTGCCAGCACCCACCCCCAGGGGACGATGAACACTGAAGCTTTCTTT | CASTHPQGTMNTEAFF
TRBJ1-2 | TRBD1 | . | TRBV28 | TGTGCCAGCAGTACGCCGGACAGGGTCGGGGGCGGCTACACCTTC | CASSTPDRVGGGYTF
TRBJ2-5 | . | . | TRBV2 | TGTGCCAGCGTGGTACAGGGACTCCAAGAGACCCAGTACTTC | CASVVQGLQETQYF
TRBJ2-7 | . | . | TRBV19 | TGTGCCAGTAGTATAAGCTTGACCTACGAGCAGTACTTC | CASSISLTYEQYF
TRBJ2-1 | . | once | TRBV9 | TGTGCCAGCAGCGCGAAGGGTATCTCGAATGAGCAGTTCTTC | CASSAKGISNEQFF
TRBJ1-3 | TRBD1 | . | TRBV7-8 | TGTGCCAGCAGCCGGACAGGGCTAACTGGAAACACCATATATTTT | CASSRTGLTGNTIYF
TRBJ1-5 | . | . | TRBV9 | TGTGCCAGCGGTTCGGGGGGAGTCAATCAGCCCCAGCATTTT | CASGSGGVNQPQHF
TRBJ1-6 | TRBD1 | . | TRBV6-4 | TGTGCCAGCAGAAGGACAGGGGACGGAAATTCACCCCTCCACTTT | CASRRTGDGNSPLHF
TRBJ2-7 | . | . | TRBV6-4 | TGTGCCAGCACTTCAGGACAGCTGGCCTACGAGCAGTACTTC | CASTSGQLAYEQYF
TRBJ2-5 | . | . | TRBV7-9 | TGTGCCAGCAGCTTTCGGGGGACGGGTGACCAAGAGACCCAGTACTTC | CASSFRGTGDQETQYF
TRBJ2-7 | . | . | TRBV4-3 | TGCGCCAGCAGCCAAGATGTTCAGGACTTCCTCCACGAGCAGTACTTC | CASSQDVQDFLHEQYF
TRBJ1-4 | . | . | TRBV18 | TGTGCCAGCTCACCACGGGCACGTGAAAAACTGTTTTTT | CASSPRAREKLFF
TRBJ2-1 | TRBD2 | . | TRBV7-2 | TGTGCCAGCAGCTTATTGGGTAGCGGGATGGCTGCCAATGAGCAGTTCTTC | CASSLLGSGMAANEQFF
TRBJ2-7 | TRBD1 | . | TRBV20-1 | TGCAGTGCTTCAGGGGGCTACGAGCAGTACTTC | CSASGGYEQYF
TRBJ2-3 | . | . | TRBV7-9 | TGTGCCAGCAGCCCAGGGAAATTTCACACAGATACGCAGTATTTT | CASSPGKFHTDTQYF
TRBJ2-7 | TRBD2 | . | TRBV7-2 | TGTGCCAGCAGCCTCACTAGCGGGGGCTCCTACGAGCAGTACTTC | CASSLTSGGSYEQYF
TRBJ2-5 | . | once | TRBV29-1 | TGCAGCGTTGGTATTGGACCTGAGACCCAGTACTTC | CSVGIGPETQYF
TRBJ1-6 | . | . | TRBV6-5 | TGTGCCAGCAGTTACGAGGGTAATAATTCACCCCTCCACTTT | CASSYEGNNSPLHF
TRBJ1-4 | . | . | TRBV4-3 | TGCGCCAGCAGCCAAGATACCAGGAGGGGAGGACTGTTTTTT | CASSQDTRRGGLFF
TRBJ2-5 | TRBD2 | . | TRBV4-2 | TGTGCCAGCAGCCAACCTAGCGGGAGTTTACAAGAGACCCAGTACTTC | CASSQPSGSLQETQYF
TRBJ2-2 | TRBD2 | . | TRBV2 | TGTGCCAGCAAAAGGACTAGCGGACCGTGGGAGCTGTTTTTT | CASKRTSGPWELFF
TRBJ2-2 | TRBD2 | . | TRBV5-5 | TGTGCCAGCAGCTTGGCTAGCGGGGTGACCGGGGAGCTGTTTTTT | CASSLASGVTGELFF
TRBJ1-5 | . | . | TRBV28 | TGTGCCAGCAGTTTAGGGTCAGCGCCCCATCAGCCCCAGCATTTT | CASSLGSAPHQPQHF
TRBJ2-3 | . | . | TRBV5-8 | TGTGCCAGCAGCTCCGGGACAAGGCCTTCCACAGATACGCAGTATTTT | CASSSGTRPSTDTQYF
TRBJ2-7 | TRBD1 | few | TRBV9 | TGTGCCAGCAGCGGGACAGGGGGCTACGAGCAGTACTTC | CASSGTGGYEQYF
TRBJ1-4 | . | . | TRBV6-6 | TGTGCCAGCAGAAAAGGGATTAATGAAAAACTGTTTTTT | CASRKGINEKLFF
TRBJ2-2 | TRBD1 | . | TRBV7-2 | TGTGCCAGCAGCCCGACAGGGATGAACACCGGGGAGCTGTTTTTT | CASSPTGMNTGELFF
TRBJ2-1 | . | . | TRBV5-1 | TGCGCCAGCAGCTTGGGGACTGGCCGCTACAATGAGCAGTTCTTC | CASSLGTGRYNEQFF
TRBJ2-1 | TRBD2 | . | TRBV6-5 | TGTGCCAGCAGTCCCTTAGCGGGGGCCTACAATGAGCAGTTCTTC | CASSPLAGAYNEQFF
TRBJ2-1 | TRBD2 | . | TRBV7-2 | TGTGCCAGCAGCTCACCCGGGACTAGCGGGTACAATGAGCAGTTCTTC | CASSSPGTSGYNEQFF
TRBJ2-7 | . | once | TRBV29-1 | TGCAGCGTTGAAGAACGGGGATGGGTGTCGTACGAGCAGTACTTC | CSVEERGWVSYEQYF